This TCR beta chain was sequenced for a study of OX40 agonist ivuxolimab in advanced cancers. Method: immunoSEQ multiplex PCR; TCRdb's copy keeps in-frame clones and lacks some. The sample consists of roughly 76,000 clones, approximately 88% of them appearing once. The length of the CDR3 is 11 residues. V was cut by 10 bases and J by 3 bases, with 9 bases left in between. Germline CDR1 is MNHEY and CDR2 is SVGAGI. The chain recombines TRBV6-5 with TRBJ1-2, with unresolved D. This TCR was recovered from an adult with an advanced solid tumor such as melanoma, head and neck, liver or kidney cancer. Sample: CD4+ or CD8+ T cells sorted from blood, taken in a trial of the OX40 agonist ivuxolimab. This chain's CDR3 is CATGFDYGYTF. CDR3 in DNA: TGTGCCACCGGGTTCGACTATGGCTACACCTTC.